The 20 T cell receptor beta chains presented below share a single source sample, sequenced in a study of shared clonotypes between healthy human individuals. Method: immunoSEQ multiplex PCR; TCRdb's copy keeps in-frame clones and lacks some. The repertoire consists of about 710,000 clones, with around 73% occurring once and the leading ten covering 1.5% to 2%. Sequencing input: memory CD4+ T cells sorted from blood. Regarding subset: CD45RA-negative fraction. The receptors stem from a woman in her thirties in good health.

V gene TRBV5-6 combines with J gene TRBJ1-1, with D perhaps matching TRBD1 (5 bases). The CDR3 spans 12 residues. Trimming took off 1 base at V and 11 bases at J, with 12 bases between the two ends. Germline lookup yields CDR1 SGHDT and CDR2 YYEEEE. The CDR3 coding sequence is TGTGCCAGCAGCTTGCAACAGGTTGGGGCTTTCTTT. As protein: CASSLQQVGAFF. Supplemented by reference TRBV5-6 and TRBJ1-1, the full variable domain reads DAGVTQSPTHLIKTRGQQVTLRCSPKSGHDTVSWYQQALGQGPQFIFQYYEEEERQRGNFPDRFSGHQFPNYSSELNVNALLLGDSALYLCASSLQQVGAFFGQGTRLTVV.

This chain uses TRBV12-5 with TRBJ2-1; 9 bases match TRBD2. There are 15 residues in the CDR3. Germline lookup yields CDR1 LGHNT and CDR2 FRNRAP. The V gene end was trimmed by 6 bases and the J gene end by 8 bases; junction bases not matched to a gene: 11. CDR3 amino acids: CASGRGKREDDEQFF. The CDR3 DNA sequence: TGTGCTAGTGGCCGCGGGAAGCGGGAGGATGATGAGCAGTTCTTC.

The count of this clone is one. This chain uses TRBV4-2 with TRBJ2-7, with D possibly TRBD2 on 5 matching bases. This CDR3 is built from 14 residues. CDR1 is LGHNA, CDR2 YNFKEQ, per germline. Trimming shortened V by 0 bases and J by 3 bases, and 9 bases separated the two germline ends. DNA for the CDR3: TGTGCCAGCAGCCAAGATCTGACTAACTACGAGCAGTACTTC. Amino acids: CASSQDLTNYEQYF.

The chain uses TRBV5-1 and TRBJ2-5; either TRBD1 or TRBD2 may supply D (6 bases each). The CDR3 runs to 14 residues. CDR1 is SGHRS, CDR2 YFSETQ, per germline. V lost 6 bases to trimming and J lost 5 bases, with 17 bases between them. CDR3 loop: CASKRGLVRETQYF. The CDR3, as DNA: TGCGCCAGCAAACGGGGGCTAGTCCGTGAGACCCAGTACTTC.

CDR3 bases: TGTGCCAGCAGACAAACTAGCTACAATGAGCAGTTCTTC. It specifies CASRQTSYNEQFF. The chain is built from TRBV6-5 and TRBJ2-1; a weak D match, TRBD2 (5 bases). In germline, CDR1 is MNHEY, CDR2 SVGAGI. V was cut by 6 bases and J by 3 bases, with 9 bases left in between. CDR3 length: 13 residues.

V gene TRBV7-9 combines with J gene TRBJ1-1; D remains unclear. Looked up from germline, CDR1 is SEHNR and CDR2 is FQNEAQ (reference sequence). The CDR3 is made up of 14 amino acids. V lost 7 bases and J lost 1, with 13 bases in between. The CDR3 region has the DNA TGTGCCAGCACCCTCTCTGCGGGGAACACTGAAGCTTTCTTT. As protein: CASTLSAGNTEAFF. Full variable domain (rest looked up from reference TRBV7-9 and TRBJ1-1): DTGVSQNPRHKITKRGQNVTFRCDPISEHNRLYWYRQTLGQGPEFLTYFQNEAQLEKSRLLSDRFSAERPKGSFSTLEIQRTEQGDSAMYLCASTLSAGNTEAFFGQGTRLTVV.

This chain connects TRBV4-1 to TRBJ2-3; D perhaps matches TRBD2 (5 bases). The CDR3 sequence is 17 residues long. V shed 4 bases and J shed 3 bases, with 20 bases lying between them. Germline V CDR1 and CDR2: MGHRA, YSYEKL. Here the CDR3 reads CASSPLRARARTDTQYF. The DNA of the CDR3 is TGCGCCAGCAGCCCCCTAAGGGCGAGGGCGAGGACAGATACGCAGTATTTT.

This clone was counted once. This may come from a read error, since a much larger clone is one base off. This chain connects TRBV27 to TRBJ2-1, with 14 bases aligning to TRBD2. The CDR3 spans 15 residues. Germline lookup yields CDR1 MNHEY and CDR2 SMNVEV (reference sequence). Germline trimming cut 5 bases from V and 7 bases from J; bases unmatched to any gene: 4. The CDR3 DNA reads as TGTGCCAGCAGTCTCGGGACTAGCGGGAGAAATGAGCAGTTCTTC. It codes for CASSLGTSGRNEQFF.

This rearrangement joins TRBV5-1 to TRBJ2-1; 8 bases are a match to TRBD2. Germline V gene sequence: CDR1 SGHRS, CDR2 YFSETQ. The length of the CDR3 is 16 residues. Trimming removed 4 bases from V and 5 bases from J; junction bases left unmatched: 11. For the CDR3, the DNA is TGCGCCAGCAGCCACACTAGCGGAGCGTTACACAATGAGCAGTTCTTC. Its protein is CASSHTSGALHNEQFF.

The chain's CDR3 is CASSADRRYGYTF. DNA of the CDR3: TGTGCCAGCAGCGCGGACAGGAGATATGGCTACACCTTC. V and J are TRBV5-4 and TRBJ1-2, with 7 bases identical to TRBD1. This CDR3 has 13 residues. Trimming cost V 4 bases and J 5 bases; bases outside gene matches: 5. CDR1 is SGHNT and CDR2 is YYREEE in the germline V gene (reference sequence).

This clone was seen just once. CDR3 in DNA: TGCGCCAGCAGCTTGGGCCAGGGGGGCGGGAACGAGCAGTACTTC. Residues: CASSLGQGGGNEQYF. The chain has TRBV5-1 and TRBJ2-7; possible D gene TRBD1, 7 bases. The CDR3 runs 15 residues. Germline V CDR1 and CDR2: SGHRS, YFSETQ. Trimming took 0 bases from V and 5 from J, leaving 15 bases between them.

This clone occurred a few times. The genes are TRBV5-5 and TRBJ2-5; 7 positions match TRBD1. Germline-derived CDR1 and CDR2 are SGHKS and YYEKEE (reference sequence). This CDR3 spans 17 amino acids. The ends lost 4 bases at V and 5 bases at J; junction bases unmatched: 17. The CDR3 DNA sequence: TGTGCCAGCAGCCCGGGGTGGGACAGCAATCATCCTGAGACCCAGTACTTC. Translated: CASSPGWDSNHPETQYF.

The chain employs TRBV7-2 and TRBJ1-5; a weak D match, TRBD1 (5 bases). The CDR3 consists of 14 residues. Germline V gene data show CDR1 as SGHTA and CDR2 as FQGNSA. V was shortened by 2 bases and J by 7 bases, with 12 bases between the two germline ends. CDR3 DNA: TGTGCCAGCAGCTTACATGCGGGGGGGCAGCCCCAGCATTTT. This sequence encodes CASSLHAGGQPQHF.

Concerning this clone: Sequence at one end of the junction differs from germline and may be a read error. The V gene is TRBV10-3, the J gene TRBJ2-7, with TRBD1 as a possible D gene (5 bases). CDR3 length: 14 amino acids. The germline CDR1 and CDR2 sequences are ENHRY and SYGVKD. The DNA for the CDR3 is TGTGCCAGCAGTTATTCTGACAGATCCTACGAGCAGTACTTC. It yields the protein CASSYSDRSYEQYF.

The chain recombines TRBV30 with TRBJ1-6; D not resolved. CDR1 is GTSNPN, CDR2 SVGIG, per germline (reference sequence). This CDR3 spans 13 amino acids. With 0 bases removed from V and 9 bases from J, the gap between germline ends came to 9 bases. The CDR3 protein is CAWSVSDTSPLHF. The CDR3, as DNA: TGTGCCTGGAGTGTTTCAGACACTTCACCCCTCCACTTT.

The chain uses TRBV7-2 and TRBJ2-5; maybe TRBD1 (6 bases). Trimming pared 6 bases from V and 3 bases from J, leaving 8 bases between. Germline CDR1 is SGHTA and CDR2 is FQGNSA. The CDR3 is 12 residues long. The CDR3 loop reads CASSRTEETQYF. The CDR3, as DNA: TGTGCCAGCAGTCGGACAGAAGAGACCCAGTACTTC.

Only one count was recorded for this clone. The chain couples TRBV6-6 to TRBJ1-1; 7 nucleotides align to TRBD1. J was trimmed by 10 bases and V by 2 bases; bases with no gene match: 10. Germline-derived CDR1 and CDR2 are MNHNY and SVGAGI (reference sequence). CDR3 size: 14 residues. The CDR3, as DNA: TGTGCCAGCAGTTACACGGGACAGACGTTAGGAGCTTTCTTT. Translated, it gives CASSYTGQTLGAFF.

This chain links TRBV5-6 with TRBJ1-1, with 8 bases that match TRBD1. Germline-derived CDR1 and CDR2 are SGHDT and YYEEEE. This CDR3 contains 17 residues. V was clipped by 4 bases and J by 4 bases; unmatched bases: 15. The CDR3 here is CASSIGQGFLIITEAFF. CDR3 sequence (DNA): TGTGCCAGCAGCATCGGACAGGGCTTCTTGATTATCACTGAAGCTTTCTTT.

To note about this clone: A read error may account for a junction end that differs from germline. The chain employs TRBV7-2 and TRBJ1-2; TRBD1 agrees at 9 bases. This CDR3 has 12 amino acids. Germline V gives CDR1 SGHTA, CDR2 FQGNSA. CDR3 nucleotides: TGTGCCAGCAGCTTCGGGACAGGGAGAAGTTCCTTC. Translation: CASSFGTGRSSF.

This clone has more than one count but fewer than ten. The chain recombines TRBV19 with TRBJ2-2; 8 bases agree with TRBD1. V was clipped by 4 bases and J by 4 bases; unmatched bases: 11. This CDR3 has 17 residues. Germline V gene sequence: CDR1 LNHDA, CDR2 SQIVND (reference sequence). The CDR3 nucleotides read TGTGCCAGTAGTAGCCTTCTGGACAGGGCGTTCACCGGGGAGCTGTTTTTT. It specifies CASSSLLDRAFTGELFF.